This T cell receptor beta chain appears in the sequencing data of a study of T cells in Graves' hyperthyroidism and ophthalmopathy. The CDR3 loop spans 17 amino acids. Germline V gene data show CDR1 as SEHNR and CDR2 as FQNEAQ (reference sequence). V was pared by 4 bases and J by 5 bases, with 10 bases of the junction left unmatched. Authors of the study amplified TCR beta CDR3 regions from RNA transcripts. The HTBI primer set drove a first-round RT-PCR of the TCR CDR3. MiXCR, run by TCRdb on the multiplex PCR reads, gives a single entry per CDR3 protein. In the table there are around 700,000 distinct CDR3 sequences, 18% of which are singletons.

This chain joins TRBV7-9 and TRBJ2-3; 12 positions agree with TRBD1. This receptor was taken from a woman aged 50 to 60 with Graves' hyperthyroidism that later progressed to Graves' ophthalmopathy. Material for sequencing was blood. The CDR3: CASSSPSGTGGEDTQYF. CDR3 nucleotide sequence: TGTGCCAGCAGCTCCCCGTCCGGGACAGGGGGCGAAGATACGCAGTATTTT.